A selection of T cell receptor beta chains follows, all from one sample in a study of blood T cell repertoires in COVID-19. Sequencing was performed with immunoSEQ multiplex PCR; in TCRdb, only in-frame clones are kept and a portion is missing. Among about 220,000 clones listed, approximately 82% were seen once. Material for sequencing was PBMCs or T cells enriched from blood (not recorded which). These receptors were obtained from a man between 40 and 49 years old who had recovered from COVID-19. CDR3s include the opening cysteine and the closing phenylalanine or tryptophan. Each record gives: clone size, J gene, D gene, V gene, CDR3 DNA, CDR3 protein. The D gene is left open where the match is weak. The size field is filled for only some rows; it gives once, few, many or a size class.

NA,TRBJ1-5,NA,TRBV30,TGTGCCTGGAGTTTCGGCGGCGGCAATCAGCCCCAGCATTTT,CAWSFGGGNQPQHF
NA,TRBJ2-4,TRBD1,TRBV5-1,TGCGCCAGCAGCTTGGGAGGGACAGGGTCCGACATTCAGTACTTC,CASSLGGTGSDIQYF
NA,TRBJ1-6,TRBD1,TRBV18,TGTGCCAGCTCACCTGAACAGGGGGCCCCCTATAATTCACCCCTCCACTTT,CASSPEQGAPYNSPLHF
once,TRBJ2-3,TRBD2,TRBV10-3,TGTGCCATCAGTGAAGTGGGAGGGCCAGGAGATACGCAGTATTTT,CAISEVGGPGDTQYF
NA,TRBJ1-1,NA,TRBV29-1,TGCAGCGCAAACCGGGGACTCCTGAACACTGAAGCTTTCTTT,CSANRGLLNTEAFF
few,TRBJ1-6,NA,TRBV12-3/TRBV12-4,TGTGCCAGCAGGACGCAACTAAAACCCCTCCACTTT,CASRTQLKPLHF
NA,TRBJ2-7,NA,TRBV27,TGTGCCAGCAGTCAACAGCCGGGACATGTCTACGAGCAGTACTTC,CASSQQPGHVYEQYF
NA,TRBJ1-5,NA,TRBV7-6,TGTGCCAGCAGCTTAGTAGAGGGCTTTGGCGGCAATCAGCCCCAGCATTTT,CASSLVEGFGGNQPQHF
NA,TRBJ2-1,TRBD2,TRBV18,TGTGCCAGCTCACGCTCTAGCGGGAGACGTGAAGAGCAGTTCTTC,CASSRSSGRREEQFF
once,TRBJ1-1,TRBD1,TRBV6-5,TGTGCCAGCAGCTCCGGGACAGGGTTTGCTTTCTTT,CASSSGTGFAFF
NA,TRBJ2-5,NA,TRBV27,TGTGCCAGCTCGCCGGCGGGACCCGAGACCCAGTACTTC,CASSPAGPETQYF
NA,TRBJ1-1,NA,TRBV2,TGTGCCAGCTGCGGGCCCCAAAACACTGAAGCTTTCTTT,CASCGPQNTEAFF
NA,TRBJ2-3,NA,TRBV5-1,TGCGCCAGCAGCTTGGAGCCCTCTAGCACAGATACGCAGTATTTT,CASSLEPSSTDTQYF
NA,TRBJ2-5,NA,TRBV9,TGTGCCAGCAGCGTAGGACCTAGCCAAGAGACCCAGTACTTC,CASSVGPSQETQYF
NA,TRBJ1-1,NA,TRBV9,TGTGCCAGCAGCTCCTTCTGGAACACTGAAGCTTTCTTT,CASSSFWNTEAFF
NA,TRBJ2-3,NA,TRBV25-1,TGTGCCAGCAGTGAATATGGCAGTGCAGATACGCAGTATTTT,CASSEYGSADTQYF
NA,TRBJ2-5,NA,TRBV2,TGTGCCAGCGGAAGTAGCGGAACAGAGACCCAGTACTTC,CASGSSGTETQYF
NA,TRBJ2-7,NA,TRBV29-1,TGCAGCGTAGCACCGGGACTGGGAGCCTACGAGCAGTACTTC,CSVAPGLGAYEQYF
many,TRBJ2-3,NA,TRBV5-1,TGCGCCAGCAGCTTATTTATCACAGATACGCAGTATTTT,CASSLFITDTQYF
NA,TRBJ1-6,NA,TRBV2,TGTGCCAGCACGCCGGGGGGGTATCCACCCCTCCACTTT,CASTPGGYPPLHF
NA,TRBJ1-1,NA,TRBV7-6,TGTGCCAGCAGCTTAGCGCCCGGGGCGGGGGGGAACACTGAAGCTTTCTTT,CASSLAPGAGGNTEAFF
many,TRBJ2-7,NA,TRBV4-1,TGCGCCAGCAGCCAAGGAGGGATCAACGAGCAGTACTTC,CASSQGGINEQYF